This T cell receptor (beta chain) was captured in a study of vaccination and CD4 T cells after COVID-19. Study details: Each convalescent patient was PCR positive for SARS-CoV-2 on nasal swab; nine cases were mild and one severe. Overlapping spike peptides of SARS-CoV-2, HCoV-NL63, HCoV-OC43 and HCoV-229E stimulated the cells.

As to treatment: approximately 9-day PBMC culture with coronavirus spike peptide pools or control peptides (ViraFEST assay). Negative selection recovered the CD4+ T cells once they had spent approximately nine days in culture. Study results and limitations: Among convalescent patients, a median around 86% of reactive clones emerged only after vaccination.

On this clonotype itself: The antigen is undetermined.

Cultured CD4+ T cells had their DNA profiled by the Oncomine TCR Beta short-read assay. MiXCR, applied by TCRdb to the PCR reads, yields one record per CDR3 protein. There are around 15,000 distinct CDR3 sequences in the sample; about 61% occur only once, and roughly 10% lies in the top ten. Germline V lookup: CDR1 ENHRY, CDR2 SYGVKD. CDR3 size: 16 residues. Trimming cost V 4 bases and J 3 bases; bases outside gene matches: 11. The rearrangement uses TRBV10-3 and TRBJ2-5; the match to TRBD2 covers 7 bases. The clonotype originates from a human donor who had recovered from COVID-19. The specimen was CD4+ T cells from blood, cultured in vitro. CDR3 DNA sequence: TGTGCCATCAGTGGTTGGGCGGCGGGAGAAAAAGAGACCCAGTACTTC. It translates to CAISGWAAGEKETQYF.